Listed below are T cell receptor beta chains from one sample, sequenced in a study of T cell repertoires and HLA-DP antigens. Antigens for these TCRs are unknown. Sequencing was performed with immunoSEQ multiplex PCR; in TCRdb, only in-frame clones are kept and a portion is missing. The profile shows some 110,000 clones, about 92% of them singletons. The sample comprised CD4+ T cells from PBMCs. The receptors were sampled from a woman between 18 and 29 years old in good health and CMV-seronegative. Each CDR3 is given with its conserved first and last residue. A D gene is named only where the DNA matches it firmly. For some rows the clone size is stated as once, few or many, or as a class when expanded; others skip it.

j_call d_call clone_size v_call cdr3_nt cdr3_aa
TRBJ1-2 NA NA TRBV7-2 TGTGCCAGCAGCAACCATTTATCGGGGGGGAGCTATGGCTACACCTTC CASSNHLSGGSYGYTF
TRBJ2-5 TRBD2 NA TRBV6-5 TGTGCCAGCAGTTACCGTAGCGGGAGCGGGGAGACCCAGTACTTC CASSYRSGSGETQYF
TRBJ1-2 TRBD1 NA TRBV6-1 TGTGCCAGCAGTGACCTGGGACAGCTTTTCTTC CASSDLGQLFF
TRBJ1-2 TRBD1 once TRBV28 TGTGCCAGCAGTTTATCGACAGGGAACTATGGCTACACCTTC CASSLSTGNYGYTF
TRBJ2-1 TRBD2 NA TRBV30 TGTGCCTGGAGTCTCATATCCGGGACTAGCGGGAGAAGGTCCTACAATGAGCAGTTCTTC CAWSLISGTSGRRSYNEQFF
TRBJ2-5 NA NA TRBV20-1 TGCAGTGCCCTGAGACAGGAGACCCAGTACTTC CSALRQETQYF
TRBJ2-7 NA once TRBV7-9 TGTGCCAGCAGCTTAGGGGGCAGTCTCCCCTACGAGCAGTACTTC CASSLGGSLPYEQYF
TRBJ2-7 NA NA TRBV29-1 TGCAGCGTGGAAGTCAGGGGCCCCATGGGCGAGCAGTACTTC CSVEVRGPMGEQYF
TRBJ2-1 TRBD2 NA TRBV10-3 TGTGCCATCCGCTCGCCGGGGAGCGGGGGGACGCCCTACAATGAGCAGTTCTTC CAIRSPGSGGTPYNEQFF
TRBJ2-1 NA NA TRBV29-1 TGCAGCGTTGTCCTAGGGGGGGTAACGATCTTC CSVVLGGVTIF
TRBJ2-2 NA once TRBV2 TGTGCCAGCAGTGATGAGAACACCGGGGAGCTGTTTTTT CASSDENTGELFF
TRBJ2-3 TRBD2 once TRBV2 TGTGCCAGCAGGACACTAGCGGGGGGCGGGGATACGCAGTATTTT CASRTLAGGGDTQYF
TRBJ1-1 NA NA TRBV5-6 TGTGCCAGCAGCCTTGGACGGGTCATGAACACTGAAGCTTTCTTT CASSLGRVMNTEAFF
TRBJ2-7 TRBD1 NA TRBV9 TGTGCCAGCAGCCGCATAGGGCAGGGGGACCTCTACGAGCAGTACTTC CASSRIGQGDLYEQYF
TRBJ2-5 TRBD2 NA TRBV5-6 TGTGCCAGCAGCTTGGCCATGGGAGGGGAGACCCAGTACTTC CASSLAMGGETQYF
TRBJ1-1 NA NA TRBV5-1 TGCGCCAGCAGCTTGAGGGTGGACACTGAAGCTTTCTTT CASSLRVDTEAFF
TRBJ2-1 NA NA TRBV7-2 TGTGCCAGCAAATTGACACCTAACTCCTACAATGAGCAGTTCTTC CASKLTPNSYNEQFF
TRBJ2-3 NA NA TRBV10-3 TGTGCCATCAGCACTCCCTCTAGCACAGATACGCAGTATTTT CAISTPSSTDTQYF
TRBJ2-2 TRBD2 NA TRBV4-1 TGCGCCAGCAGCCAAGGCCGGGGGGGGAGAACCGGGGAGCTGTTTTTT CASSQGRGGRTGELFF
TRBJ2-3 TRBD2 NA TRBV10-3 TGTGCCATCCTAGCGGGAGGGGAAACAGATACGCAGTATTTT CAILAGGETDTQYF
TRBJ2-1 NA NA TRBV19 TGTGCCAGTAGATCATCCGGGGCGTTCGAGCAGTTCTTC CASRSSGAFEQFF
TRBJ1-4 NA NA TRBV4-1 TGCGCCAGCAGCCGCGGACTGGCAACTAATGAAAAACTGTTTTTT CASSRGLATNEKLFF
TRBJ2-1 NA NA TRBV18 TGTGCCAGCTCACCACCGATGGGGTATTGGAATGAGCAGTTCTTC CASSPPMGYWNEQFF
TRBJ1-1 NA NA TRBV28 TGTGCCAGCAGTTTTCCAGGGCAAAACACTGAAGCTTTCTTT CASSFPGQNTEAFF
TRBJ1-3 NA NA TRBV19 TGTGCCAGTAGTACAACATCGGGCTCTGGAAACACCATATATTTT CASSTTSGSGNTIYF
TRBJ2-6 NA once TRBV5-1 TGCGCCAGCAGCTCCAATCTGTGGGGCTCTGGGGCCAACGTCCTGACTTTC CASSSNLWGSGANVLTF
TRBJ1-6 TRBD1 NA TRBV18 TGTGCCAGCTCACCAATGGGACAGGGTTACTCACCCCTCCACTTT CASSPMGQGYSPLHF
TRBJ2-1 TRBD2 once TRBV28 TGTGCCAGCAGTTTAGGTTCGCGGGGGGGTAATGAGCAGTTCTTC CASSLGSRGGNEQFF
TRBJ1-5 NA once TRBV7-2 TGTGCCAGCAGCTTAGGGCCAGGGGACGGCAATCAGCCCCAGCATTTT CASSLGPGDGNQPQHF
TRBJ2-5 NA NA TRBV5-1 TGCGCCAGCAGCTTGTTAGGAGAGACCCAGTACTTC CASSLLGETQYF
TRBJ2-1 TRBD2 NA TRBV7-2 TGTGCCAGCAGCCGCCGCGGTAGCGGGGAGGGCTATGAGCAGTTCTTC CASSRRGSGEGYEQFF
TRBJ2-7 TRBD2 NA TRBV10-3 TGTGCCACCCGCCAGGTCCCGGGAGGGCCGGATGGCTCCTACGAGCAGTACTTC CATRQVPGGPDGSYEQYF
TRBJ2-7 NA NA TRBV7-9 TGTGCCAGCAGCGAGGACCGCTACCGGCAGGGATACGAGCAGTACTTC CASSEDRYRQGYEQYF
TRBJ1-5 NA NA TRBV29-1 TGCAGCGTTGAAGATCTGGGGGGAGCCCAGCATTTT CSVEDLGGAQHF
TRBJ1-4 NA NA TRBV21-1 TGTGCCAGCAGCGGTCATAAGGACGGGGCTAATGAAAAACTGTTTTTT CASSGHKDGANEKLFF
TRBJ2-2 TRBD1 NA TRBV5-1 TGCGCCAGCAGTCGGGACAGCGGCACCGGGGAGCTGTTTTTT CASSRDSGTGELFF
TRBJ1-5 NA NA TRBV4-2 TGTGCCAGCAGCCAAGAAGGGGATCACAATCAGCCCCAGCATTTT CASSQEGDHNQPQHF
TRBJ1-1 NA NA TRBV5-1 TGCGCCAGCAGCTTGGCCCCGAACACTGAAGCTTTCTTT CASSLAPNTEAFF
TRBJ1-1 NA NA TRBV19 TGTGCCAGTAGTATAGAAACATTGGTGGCTGAAGCTTTCTTT CASSIETLVAEAFF
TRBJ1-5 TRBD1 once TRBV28 TGTGCCAGCATTGATAACCGGGACAGCCGGTACTTT CASIDNRDSRYF
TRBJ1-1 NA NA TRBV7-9 TGTGCCAGCAGCTCCCAGGAGAACACTGAAGCTTTCTTT CASSSQENTEAFF
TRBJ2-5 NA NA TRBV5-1 TGCGCCAGCAGCTCTCTGGGTGATCGGGCCCAGTACTTC CASSSLGDRAQYF